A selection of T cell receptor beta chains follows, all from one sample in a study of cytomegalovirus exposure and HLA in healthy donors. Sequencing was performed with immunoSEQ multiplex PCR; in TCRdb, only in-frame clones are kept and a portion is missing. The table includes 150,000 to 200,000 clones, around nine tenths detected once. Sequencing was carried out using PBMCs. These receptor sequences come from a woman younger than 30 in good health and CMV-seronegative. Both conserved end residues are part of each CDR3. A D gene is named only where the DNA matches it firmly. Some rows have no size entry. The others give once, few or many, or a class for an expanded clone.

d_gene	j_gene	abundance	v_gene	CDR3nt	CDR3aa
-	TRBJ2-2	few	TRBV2	TGTGCCAGCAGTGAACAGGGTATCACCGGGGAGCTGTTTTTT	CASSEQGITGELFF
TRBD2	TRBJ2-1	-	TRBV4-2	TGTGCCAGCAGCCAATCCGACTGGCTAGCGGGAGGGCTTCAGTTCTTC	CASSQSDWLAGGLQFF
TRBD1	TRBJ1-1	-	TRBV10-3	TGTGCCATCAGTGAACAGGGGGGGATGAACACTGAAGCTTTCTTT	CAISEQGGMNTEAFF
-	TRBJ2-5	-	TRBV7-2	TGTGCCAGCAGCTTGGAGATTACGAGAGAGACCCAGTACTTC	CASSLEITRETQYF
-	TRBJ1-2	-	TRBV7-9	TGTTCCAGCAGTTTGGCGGGGGCGGGGGGCTACACCTTC	CSSSLAGAGGYTF
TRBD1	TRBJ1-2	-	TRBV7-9	TGTGCCAGCAGCTTAGACAGGGGCTATGGCTACACCTTC	CASSLDRGYGYTF
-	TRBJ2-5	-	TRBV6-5	TGTGCCAGCAGTTCGGGATGGCAAGAGACCCAGTACTTC	CASSSGWQETQYF
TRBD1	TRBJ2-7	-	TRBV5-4	TGTGCCAGCAGTAAACAGGGGTACGAGCAGTACTTC	CASSKQGYEQYF
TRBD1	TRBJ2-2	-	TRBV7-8	TGTGCCAGCAGCGGGAGGACAGGGATGAACACCGGGGAGCTGTTTTTT	CASSGRTGMNTGELFF
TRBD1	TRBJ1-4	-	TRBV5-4	TGTGCCAGCAGCTTTCGAGGGGGCGGAACTAATGAAAAACTGTTTTTT	CASSFRGGGTNEKLFF
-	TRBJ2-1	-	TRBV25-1	TGTGCCAGCAGTGAATGGCAAGTCTACAATGAGCAGTTCTTC	CASSEWQVYNEQFF
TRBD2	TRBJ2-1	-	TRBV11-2	TGTGCCAGCAGCTTAGCCTTCGTGACTAGCGGGAGGGACTACAATGAGCAGTTCTTC	CASSLAFVTSGRDYNEQFF
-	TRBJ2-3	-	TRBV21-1	TGTGCCAGCAGCAAAGGGGAGGCGGGGAGGTACACAGATACGCAGTATTTT	CASSKGEAGRYTDTQYF
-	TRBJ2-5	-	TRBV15	TGTGCCACCAGCAGTGGTTCTATAACCCAAGAGACCCAGTACTTC	CATSSGSITQETQYF
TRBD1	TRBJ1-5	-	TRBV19	TGTGCCAGTAGGACGACAGGGGGCCTCCTTTTTGGAAATCAGCCCCAGCATTTT	CASRTTGGLLFGNQPQHF
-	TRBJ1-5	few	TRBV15	TGTGCCACCAGCAGAGACCCGGGGGGGAATCAGCCCCAGCATTTT	CATSRDPGGNQPQHF
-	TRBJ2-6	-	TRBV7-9	TGTGCCAGCAGCTTTAGGAGTTTCTCTGGGGCCAACGTCCTGACTTTC	CASSFRSFSGANVLTF
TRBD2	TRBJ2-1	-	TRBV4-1	TGCGCCAGCAGCCAAGGACTAGCGGGAGTGGGTAATGAGCAGTTCTTC	CASSQGLAGVGNEQFF
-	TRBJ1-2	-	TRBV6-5	TGTGCCAGCAGTTACTCCGGGTTCTATGGCTACACCTTC	CASSYSGFYGYTF
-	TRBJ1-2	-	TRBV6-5	TGTGCCAGCAGTTACTCGCTCAGAACCATTAACTATGGCTACACCTTC	CASSYSLRTINYGYTF
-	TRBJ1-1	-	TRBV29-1	TGCAGCGTCGACTCCTCTTGGGGGGGAACTGAAGCTTTCTTT	CSVDSSWGGTEAFF
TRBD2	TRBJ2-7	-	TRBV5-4	TGTGCCAGCAGCTTGGAGCTAGCGGGGGTATTCTACGAGCAGTACTTC	CASSLELAGVFYEQYF
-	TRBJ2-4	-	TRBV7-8	TGTGCCAGCAGCTACGGGGGGCTGGACATTCAGTACTTC	CASSYGGLDIQYF
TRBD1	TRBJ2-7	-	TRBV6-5	TGTGCCAGCAGACGATCGGGACAGAGATACGAGCAGTACTTC	CASRRSGQRYEQYF
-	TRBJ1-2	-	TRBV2	TGTGCCAGCAGTGAAGCGAATCAGGGGACCTACGGCTACACCTTC	CASSEANQGTYGYTF
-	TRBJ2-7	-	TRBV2	TGTGCCAGCAGTGGTCAAACCTACTCCTACGAGCAGTACTTC	CASSGQTYSYEQYF
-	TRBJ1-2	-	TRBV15	TGTGCCACCAGCAGATCCAGGGAGGGTGGCTACACCTTC	CATSRSREGGYTF
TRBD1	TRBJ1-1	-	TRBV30	TGTGCCTGGAGTGGGGCAGGGGGAGGCACTGAAGCTTTCTTT	CAWSGAGGGTEAFF
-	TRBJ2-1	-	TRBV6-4	TGTGCCAGCTCATTAGGGGGTGAGCAGTTCTTC	CASSLGGEQFF
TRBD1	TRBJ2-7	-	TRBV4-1	TGCGCCAGCAGGGGACAGGGCCCCTACGAGCAGTACTTC	CASRGQGPYEQYF
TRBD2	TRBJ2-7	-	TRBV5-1	TGCGCCAGCAGCCCCACTAGCGGGAGAGGGACCTACGAGCAGTACTTC	CASSPTSGRGTYEQYF
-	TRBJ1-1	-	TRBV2	TGTGCCAGCAGTGACCAGGGGAACACTGAAGCTTTCTTT	CASSDQGNTEAFF
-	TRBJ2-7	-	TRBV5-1	TGCGCCAGCAGAATTAGCAGTGTATACGAGCAGTACTTC	CASRISSVYEQYF
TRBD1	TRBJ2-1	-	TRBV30	TGTGCCTGGAGTTCCGATAGGACAGGATACTACAATGAGCAGTTCTTC	CAWSSDRTGYYNEQFF
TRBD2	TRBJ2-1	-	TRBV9	TGTGCCAGCAGCGTAGGGGGGAGGGAGGATGAGCAGTTCTTC	CASSVGGREDEQFF
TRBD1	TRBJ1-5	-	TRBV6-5	TGTGCCAGCAGTAGGGACAGGAGCAATCAGCCCCAGCATTTT	CASSRDRSNQPQHF
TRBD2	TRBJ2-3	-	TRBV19	TGTGCCAGTAGTATAGCCCGACTAGCGGGGGGTGCTAGCACAGATACGCAGTATTTT	CASSIARLAGGASTDTQYF
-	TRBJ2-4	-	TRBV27	TGTGCCAGCAGTTTGGAGGGGATGGTGGCCAAAAACATTCAGTACTTC	CASSLEGMVAKNIQYF
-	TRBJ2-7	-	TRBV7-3	TGTGCCAGCAGCGAATCTCCGGGTAACTACGAGCAGTACTTC	CASSESPGNYEQYF
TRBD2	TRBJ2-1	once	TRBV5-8	TGTGCCAGCAGTCGCCTTGGGACTGCGCGGGGGGGACCTAATGAGCAGTTCTTC	CASSRLGTARGGPNEQFF
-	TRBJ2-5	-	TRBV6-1	TGTGCCAGCAGTGGTCTAGCCCCTGAGACCCAGTACTTC	CASSGLAPETQYF
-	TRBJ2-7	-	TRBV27	TGTGCCAGCTGTAACAAACCCTCCTCCTACGAGCAGTACTTC	CASCNKPSSYEQYF
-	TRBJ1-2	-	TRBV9	TGTGCCAGCAGCGTAGCCCGCAGGGGCCAAAATGGCTACACCTTC	CASSVARRGQNGYTF
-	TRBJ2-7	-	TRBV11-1	TGTGCCAGCAGCTTGGATGGGCGGGACTACGAGCAGTACTTC	CASSLDGRDYEQYF
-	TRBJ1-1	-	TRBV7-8	TGTGCCAGCAGCTTAGGATTGAGGACAGTTGGGACTGAAGCTTTCTTT	CASSLGLRTVGTEAFF
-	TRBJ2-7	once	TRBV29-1	TGCAGCGTTGAAACAGACCGCTACGAGCAGTACTTC	CSVETDRYEQYF
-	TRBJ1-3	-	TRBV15	TGTGCCACCAGCCTCTCCTCTGGAAACACCATATATTTT	CATSLSSGNTIYF
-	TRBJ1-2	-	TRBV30	TGTGCCTGGGGTACCGGGACGAAGGGGGGGGCGCCCTATGGCTACACCTTC	CAWGTGTKGGAPYGYTF
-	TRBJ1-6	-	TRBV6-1	TGTGCCAGCAAGCGGGGTTCCCGGGATTCACCCCTCCACTTT	CASKRGSRDSPLHF
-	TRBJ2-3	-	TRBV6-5	TGTGCCAGCAGTTACTCACAAGTAATAACAGATACGCAGTATTTT	CASSYSQVITDTQYF
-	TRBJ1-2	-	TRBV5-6	TGTGCCAGCAGCTTGGCCCAGGGCAGCGGCTACACCTTC	CASSLAQGSGYTF
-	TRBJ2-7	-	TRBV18	TGTGCCAGCTCACCACCGGCTCGCTCGGGCTACGAGCAGTACTTC	CASSPPARSGYEQYF
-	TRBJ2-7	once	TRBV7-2	TGTGCCAGCAGCTTAGCGGTACTAACCTACGAGCAGTACTTC	CASSLAVLTYEQYF